These 19 T cell receptor beta chains were sequenced from one sample in a study of beta chain features in type 1 diabetes. The study, taken as a whole, reports: When Type 1 diabetes patients were examined, their TCRB CDR3s proved moderately but significantly shorter in all four CD4+ subsets.

The antigens for these receptors are not known. All of the isolated RNA was reverse transcribed, so expressed TCRB transcripts were sequenced. Clones were read by immunoSEQ multiplex PCR, and TCRdb kept only the in-frame ones, dropping some. The data contain about 230,000 clones, 15% to 20% of them singletons. What was sequenced was naive CD4+ T cells from blood. Source of these receptors: a man aged 30 to 39 with type 1 diabetes.

This clone was seen a few times. The chain uses TRBV29-1 and TRBJ1-1; D is uncertain. Per germline, CDR1 SQVTM and CDR2 ANQGSEA. This CDR3 is built from 9 residues. V shed 0 bases and J shed 14 bases, with 7 bases lying between them. The CDR3 DNA reads TGCAGCGTTGAAGAGAGTTTCTTCTTT. This gives the protein CSVEESFFF.

This chain uses TRBV4-1 with TRBJ2-1; D is ambiguous. Trimming removed 4 bases at V and 8 bases at J, with 15 bases between. CDR1 MGHRA and CDR2 YSYEKL come from the germline V gene. This CDR3 region has 14 residues. The CDR3 spells CASSPGWSSYEQFF. In DNA form, the CDR3 reads TGCGCCAGCAGCCCCGGGTGGTCAAGCTATGAGCAGTTCTTC.

In this sample, this clone turned up a few times. V and J are TRBV9 and TRBJ2-1; 11 bases map to TRBD2. This CDR3 contains 14 residues. V lost 4 bases, J lost 5 bases, and 2 bases stayed unmatched. Germline-derived CDR1 and CDR2 are SGDLS and YYNGEE. This CDR3 reads CASSSTSGNNEQFF. For the CDR3, the DNA is TGTGCCAGCAGCTCGACTAGCGGGAACAATGAGCAGTTCTTC.

The chain couples TRBV29-1 to TRBJ2-5; 7 nucleotides align to TRBD1. The V and J ends lost 4 bases and 13 bases, in that order; junction bases with no gene match: 6. The CDR3 has 10 residues. Germline CDR1 SQVTM, CDR2 ANQGSEA. The CDR3 DNA sequence: TGCAGCGTTGTGCAGGGGGATTGGTACTTC. Its translation: CSVVQGDWYF.

This clone was picked up a small number of times. V gene TRBV7-8 combines with J gene TRBJ2-2; TRBD1 might be the D (6 bases). This CDR3 comprises 15 residues. V was clipped by 1 base and J by 0 bases, with 6 bases between them. CDR1 and CDR2 (germline): SGHVS, FQNEAQ. CDR3: CASSLGQANTGELFF. The CDR3 bases are TGTGCCAGCAGCTTAGGACAGGCGAACACCGGGGAGCTGTTTTTT.

This clone has a handful of counts. The CDR3 loop reads CSVGRAGNEQYF. The CDR3, as DNA: TGCAGCGTCGGAAGGGCGGGAAACGAGCAGTACTTC. V and J are TRBV29-1 and TRBJ2-7, with TRBD2 as a possible D gene (6 bases). Per the germline V gene, CDR1 is SQVTM and CDR2 is ANQGSEA. CDR3 length equals 12 residues. V gave up 6 bases and J gave up 5 bases, with 14 bases separating them.

V and J are TRBV29-1 and TRBJ2-1; TRBD1 aligns across 11 bases. V dropped 2 bases and J dropped 3; count of bases not matched to a gene: 6. The germline V gene has CDR1 SQVTM and CDR2 ANQGSEA. CDR3 length equals 16 residues. Here the CDR3 DNA reads TGCAGCGTTGAACCCGGGACAGGGGGGTTCTACAATGAGCAGTTCTTC. This sequence encodes CSVEPGTGGFYNEQFF.

The sample holds a few counts of this clone. V is TRBV30 and J is TRBJ2-7, with unresolved D. The CDR3 is 14 residues long. V lost 0 bases and J 0 bases, leaving 9 bases between the germline ends. The V gene's germline CDR1 is GTSNPN and CDR2 SVGIG (reference sequence). The CDR3 DNA is TGTGCCTGGAGTGTACAGAGCTTCTCCTACGAGCAGTACTTC. This sequence encodes CAWSVQSFSYEQYF.

This chain joins TRBV2 and TRBJ2-7; a possible D gene is TRBD1 (5 bases). Germline CDR1 is SNHLY and CDR2 is FYNNEI. CDR3 length: 13 amino acids. The V end was cut by 5 bases, the J end by 7 bases, with 15 bases between. DNA for the CDR3: TGTGCCAGCAGTCAGGGTCTTGGGGATGAGCAGTACTTC. It codes for CASSQGLGDEQYF.

This clone was seen a handful of times. The chain couples TRBV27 to TRBJ2-7; maybe TRBD1 (6 bases). V was shortened by 3 bases and J by 0 bases, with 9 bases between the two germline ends. Germline loops: CDR1 MNHEY, CDR2 SMNVEV (reference sequence). The CDR3 has 14 amino acids. The CDR3: CASSFGTSSYEQYF. The CDR3 DNA sequence: TGTGCCAGCAGTTTCGGGACATCCTCCTACGAGCAGTACTTC.

The chain recombines TRBV29-1 with TRBJ2-3, with 8 bases aligning to TRBD1. Germline V CDR1 and CDR2: SQVTM, ANQGSEA. After removal of 7 bases from V and 5 bases from J, the junction contained 8 bases not matched to a gene. The CDR3 spans 13 residues. CDR3 in amino acids: CSGTGGARDTQYF. The DNA of the CDR3 is TGCAGCGGCACAGGGGGAGCAAGAGATACGCAGTATTTT.

This clone was detected a few times. The rearrangement uses TRBV18 and TRBJ1-5, with unresolved D. Germline V gene sequence: CDR1 KGHSH, CDR2 LQKENI. This CDR3 is built from 13 residues. V was pared by 3 bases and J by 4 bases, with 7 bases between. CDR3 residues: CASSPSENQPQHF. DNA of the CDR3: TGTGCCAGCTCACCCTCGGAAAATCAGCCCCAGCATTTT.

This clone was detected a few times. This chain links TRBV13 with TRBJ2-7; TRBD2 matches at 11 bases. Germline V gene data show CDR1 as PRHDT and CDR2 as FYEKMQ (reference sequence). J gave up 1 base and V 4 bases, and 15 bases lay outside the gene matches. This CDR3 region has 19 residues. The CDR3 DNA sequence: TGTGCCAGCAGCTCTATCTCCTTACTAGCGGGAGTGATATCCTACGAGCAGTACTTC. Its translation is CASSSISLLAGVISYEQYF.

This clone was seen only a few times. CDR3 amino acids: CASSQVDRDTGELFF. The CDR3 coding sequence is TGCGCCAGCAGCCAAGTTGACCGGGACACCGGGGAGCTGTTTTTT. The genes are TRBV4-1 and TRBJ2-2, with D unresolved. Germline loops: CDR1 MGHRA, CDR2 YSYEKL. This CDR3 has 15 amino acids. Trimming removed 1 base at V and 3 bases at J, with 9 bases between.

This clone was counted only a few times. Germline is not matched at one junction end, which may reflect a read error. Here the CDR3 reads CATSGDSETQYF. DNA of the CDR3: TGTGCCACCAGCGGAGACAGCGAGACCCAGTACTTC. The chain is built from TRBV15 and TRBJ2-5; maybe TRBD1 (5 bases). Germline values: CDR1 LNHNV, CDR2 YYDKDF (reference sequence). This CDR3 region has 12 residues.

The chain carries TRBV5-1 and TRBJ2-4; unclear D gene. Between the trimmed V and J ends, which lost 2 bases and 6 bases, there was a span of 18 bases. Germline assignment: CDR1 SGHRS and CDR2 YFSETQ. The CDR3 sequence is 16 residues long. The CDR3 protein is CASSFVGSAYGNIQYF. The CDR3 region has the DNA TGCGCCAGCAGCTTCGTGGGTTCGGCGTATGGAAACATTCAGTACTTC.

There are a few counts of this clone. V and J are TRBV19 and TRBJ1-2; 7 bases match TRBD1. Germline V lookup: CDR1 LNHDA, CDR2 SQIVND (reference sequence). The CDR3 runs to 17 residues. With 3 bases clipped from V and 2 bases from J, the junction kept 12 bases outside the gene matches. The DNA of the CDR3 is TGTGCCAGTAGTATCCTTCACCGGGACAGAATAAACTATGGCTACACCTTC. Protein product: CASSILHRDRINYGYTF.

The chain couples TRBV29-1 to TRBJ1-1; 9 bases map to TRBD1. Germline CDR1 reads SQVTM; CDR2 reads ANQGSEA. The CDR3 totals 13 residues. The ends lost 7 bases at V and 6 bases at J; junction bases unmatched: 9. CDR3 DNA: TGCAGCGCTGACAGGGGGGTGGTTGCTGAAGCTTTCTTT. It codes for CSADRGVVAEAFF.

The CDR3 sequence: CASSPTSGTYNEQFF. In DNA, the CDR3 is TGTGCCAGCAGCCCCACTAGCGGTACCTACAATGAGCAGTTCTTC. The chain has TRBV9 and TRBJ2-1, with 8 bases that match TRBD2. The CDR3 runs to 15 residues. The J segment lost 2 bases and the V segment lost 4 bases, leaving 5 bases of the junction unmatched. Germline CDR1 and CDR2: SGDLS and YYNGEE.